One sample yielded the 5 T cell receptor beta chains listed below, sequenced in a study of cytomegalovirus exposure and HLA in healthy donors. A multiplex PCR was run with 60 Vbeta primers and 13 Jbeta primers. Using immunoSEQ multiplex PCR, the repertoire was profiled, and TCRdb retains in-frame clones only, with some absent. Among just over 200,000 clones listed, approximately 79% were seen once. The sample taken for sequencing was PBMCs. The receptors derive from a man aged 50 to 60 in good health and CMV-seronegative.

The J gene is TRBJ2-7, the V gene TRBV11-2, with D possibly matching TRBD1 (6 bases). This CDR3 has 15 residues. Trimming took 5 bases from V and 0 from J, leaving 14 bases between them. Germline V lookup: CDR1 SGHAT, CDR2 FQNNGV. In nucleotides, the CDR3 is TGTGCCAGCAGCACGCTACAGGGAAGCTCCTACGAGCAGTACTTC. Translation: CASSTLQGSSYEQYF.

A word on this clone: Different DNA sequences within this sample yield the same CDR3. CDR3 sequence (DNA): TGTGCCAGTAGTAGCACTAGCGGGAGCTACGAGCAGTACTTC. Its translation: CASSSTSGSYEQYF. The rearrangement uses TRBV19 and TRBJ2-7; TRBD2 matches at 11 bases. CDR3 length: 14 amino acids. Germline V gene lookup returns CDR1 LNHDA and CDR2 SQIVND (reference sequence). Trimming at V came to 4 bases and at J to 3 bases, leaving 2 bases not matched to a gene.

A note on this clone: Other DNA sequences in the sample encode the same CDR3. In nucleotides, the CDR3 is TGTGCCATCAGTGAGGCTAGCGGGAGGACGAACACCGGGGAGCTGTTTTTT. Translating it yields CAISEASGRTNTGELFF. The V and J genes are TRBV10-3 and TRBJ2-2, with 11 bases fitting TRBD2. The V gene's germline CDR1 is ENHRY and CDR2 SYGVKD. CDR3 length equals 17 residues. V dropped 2 bases and J dropped 0; count of bases not matched to a gene: 2.

CDR3 amino acids: CATMGLGGSYNEQFF. DNA of the CDR3: TGTGCAACAATGGGGCTCGGGGGGTCCTACAATGAGCAGTTCTTC. This chain links TRBV28 with TRBJ2-1; 7 bases line up with TRBD2. CDR3 length equals 15 residues. Germline V gene sequence: CDR1 MDHEN, CDR2 SYDVKM.

This clone has just a few counts. The rearrangement joins TRBV6-6 to TRBJ1-5; 9 bases fit TRBD1. Looked up from germline, CDR1 is MNHNY and CDR2 is SVGAGI (reference sequence). The trim removed 6 bases at V and 7 bases at J, leaving 10 bases unmatched. This CDR3 has 15 amino acids. CDR3 nucleotide sequence: TGTGCCAGCAGAGACCCGGGACAGGGTGGGCAGCCCCAGCATTTT. This sequence encodes CASRDPGQGGQPQHF.